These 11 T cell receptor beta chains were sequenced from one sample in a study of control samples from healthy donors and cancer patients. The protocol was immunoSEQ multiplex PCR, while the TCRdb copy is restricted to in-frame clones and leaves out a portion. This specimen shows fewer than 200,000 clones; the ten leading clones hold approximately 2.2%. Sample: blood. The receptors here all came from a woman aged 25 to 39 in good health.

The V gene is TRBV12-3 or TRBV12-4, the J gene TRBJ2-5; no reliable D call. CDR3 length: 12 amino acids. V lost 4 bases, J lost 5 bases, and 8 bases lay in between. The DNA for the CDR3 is TGTGCCAGCAGTTGGGGTGGTGAGACCCAGTACTTC. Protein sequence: CASSWGGETQYF.

The CDR3 DNA sequence: TGTGCCAGTTCTCGTTTCTGGAGCGGGGACGGGGAGACCCAGTACTTC. Amino acid sequence: CASSRFWSGDGETQYF. The rearrangement links TRBV19 to TRBJ2-5; 7 bases are shared with TRBD2. Looked up from germline, CDR1 is LNHDA and CDR2 is SQIVND (reference sequence). V was pared by 8 bases and J by 5 bases, with 17 bases of the junction left unmatched. CDR3 size: 16 residues.

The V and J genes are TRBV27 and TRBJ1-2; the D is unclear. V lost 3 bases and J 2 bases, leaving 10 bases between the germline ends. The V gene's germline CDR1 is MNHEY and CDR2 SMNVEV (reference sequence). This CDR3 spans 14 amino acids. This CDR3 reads CASSLERANYGYTF. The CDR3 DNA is TGTGCCAGCAGTTTGGAGAGAGCCAACTATGGCTACACCTTC.

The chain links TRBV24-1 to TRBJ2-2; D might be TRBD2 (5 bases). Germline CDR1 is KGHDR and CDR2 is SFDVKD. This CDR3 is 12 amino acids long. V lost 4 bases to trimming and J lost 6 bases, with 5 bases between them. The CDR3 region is CATSDGAGELFF. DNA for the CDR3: TGTGCCACCAGTGACGGGGCCGGGGAGCTGTTTTTT.

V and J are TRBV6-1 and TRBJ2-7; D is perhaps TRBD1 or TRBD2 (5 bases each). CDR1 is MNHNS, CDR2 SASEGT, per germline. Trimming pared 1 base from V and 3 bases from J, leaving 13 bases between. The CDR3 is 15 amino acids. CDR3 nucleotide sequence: TGTGCCAGCAGTGAAGTGGCAGGGACCCGCTACGAGCAGTACTTC. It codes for CASSEVAGTRYEQYF.

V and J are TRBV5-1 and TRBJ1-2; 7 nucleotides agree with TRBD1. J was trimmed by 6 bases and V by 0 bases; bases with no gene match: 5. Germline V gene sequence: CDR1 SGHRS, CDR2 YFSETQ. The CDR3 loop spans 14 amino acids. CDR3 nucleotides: TGCGCCAGCAGCTTGGAAGGCCAGGGGGATGGCTACACCTTC. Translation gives CASSLEGQGDGYTF. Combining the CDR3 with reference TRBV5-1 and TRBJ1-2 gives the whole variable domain KAGVTQTPRYLIKTRGQQVTLSCSPISGHRSVSWYQQTPGQGLQFLFEYFSETQRNKGNFPGRFSGRQFSNSRSEMNVSTLELGDSALYLCASSLEGQGDGYTFGSGTRLTVV.

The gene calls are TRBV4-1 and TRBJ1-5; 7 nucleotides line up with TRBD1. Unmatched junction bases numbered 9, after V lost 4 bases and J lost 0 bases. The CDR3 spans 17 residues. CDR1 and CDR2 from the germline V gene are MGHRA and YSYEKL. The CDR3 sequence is CASSPRQGSNSNQPQHF. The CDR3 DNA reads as TGCGCCAGCAGCCCGAGACAGGGCTCTAATAGCAATCAGCCCCAGCATTTT.

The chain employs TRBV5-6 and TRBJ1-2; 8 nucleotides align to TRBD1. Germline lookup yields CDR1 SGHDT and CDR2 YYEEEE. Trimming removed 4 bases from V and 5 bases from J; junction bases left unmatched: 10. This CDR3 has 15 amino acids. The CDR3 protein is CASSPPDREAYGYTF. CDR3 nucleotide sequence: TGTGCCAGCAGCCCGCCGGACAGGGAGGCTTATGGCTACACCTTC.

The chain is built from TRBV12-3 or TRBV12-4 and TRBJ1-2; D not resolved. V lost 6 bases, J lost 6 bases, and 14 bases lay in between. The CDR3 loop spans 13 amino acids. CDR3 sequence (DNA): TGTGCCAGCAGCCCGGGAGGAGCGCATGGCTACACCTTC. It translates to CASSPGGAHGYTF.

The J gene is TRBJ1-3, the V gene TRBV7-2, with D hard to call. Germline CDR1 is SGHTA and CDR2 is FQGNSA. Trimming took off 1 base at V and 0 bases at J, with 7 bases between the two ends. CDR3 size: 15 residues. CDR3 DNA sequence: TGTGCCAGCAGCTTAGAACTCAGCTCTGGAAACACCATATATTTT. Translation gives CASSLELSSGNTIYF.

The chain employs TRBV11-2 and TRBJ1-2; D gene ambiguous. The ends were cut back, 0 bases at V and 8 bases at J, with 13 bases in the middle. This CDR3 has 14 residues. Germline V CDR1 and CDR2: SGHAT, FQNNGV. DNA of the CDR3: TGTGCCAGCAGCTTAGATATGTGGTCTGGAGGCTACACCTTC. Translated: CASSLDMWSGGYTF. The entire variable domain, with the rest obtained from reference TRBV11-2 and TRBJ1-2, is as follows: EAGVAQSPRYKIIEKRQSVAFWCNPISGHATLYWYQQILGQGPKLLIQFQNNGVVDDSQLPKDRFSAERLKGVDSTLKIQPAKLEDSAVYLCASSLDMWSGGYTFGSGTRLTVV.